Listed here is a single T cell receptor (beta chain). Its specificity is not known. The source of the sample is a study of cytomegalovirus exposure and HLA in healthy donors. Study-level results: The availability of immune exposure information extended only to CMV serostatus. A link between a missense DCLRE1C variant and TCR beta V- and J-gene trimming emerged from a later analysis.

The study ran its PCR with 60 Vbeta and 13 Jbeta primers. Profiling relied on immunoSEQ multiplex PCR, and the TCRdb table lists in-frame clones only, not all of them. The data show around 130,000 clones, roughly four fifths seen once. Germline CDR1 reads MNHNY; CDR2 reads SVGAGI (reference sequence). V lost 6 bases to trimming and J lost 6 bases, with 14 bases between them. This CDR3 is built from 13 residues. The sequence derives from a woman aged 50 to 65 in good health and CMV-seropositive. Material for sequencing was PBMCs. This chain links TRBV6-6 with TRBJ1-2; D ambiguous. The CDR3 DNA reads TGTGCCAGCAGGGCCCCTGGCGGGAATGGCTACACCTTC. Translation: CASRAPGGNGYTF.